This T cell receptor (beta chain) was identified during a study of neoadjuvant anti-PD-1 for oral cavity cancer. There are 17 residues in the CDR3. V was pared by 5 bases and J by 4 bases, with 10 bases of the junction left unmatched. From germline, CDR1 is MNHEY and CDR2 SMNVEV (reference sequence). Using immunoSEQ multiplex PCR, the repertoire was profiled, and TCRdb retains in-frame clones only, with some absent. This table has about 81,000 clones, 70% to 85% appearing once. The source is a person aged 40-85 years with oral cavity squamous cell carcinoma. The specimen was PBMCs, collected before nivolumab (anti-PD-1) treatment. The genes are TRBV27 and TRBJ2-1; 11 nucleotides line up with TRBD2. CDR3 DNA sequence: TGTGCCAGCAGTCAACTAGCGGGAGTGTCCCCATACAATGAGCAGTTCTTC. This codes for CASSQLAGVSPYNEQFF.